The 15 T cell receptor beta chains in this list originate from one sample, sequenced in a study of blood T cell repertoires in COVID-19 (dated by TCRdb to about 2020). The library was obtained by the immunoSEQ multiplex PCR assay. Sourced from immuneACCESS, this table was stored by TCRdb with only in-frame sequences that have V and J called. A share of the clones is absent; for the studies checked, an unresolved V gene accounts for under half, and the remainder has no known explanation. Across this sample there are 30,000 to 35,000 clones, with roughly 92% seen only once. About 5% of the sample is in the top ten clones. Specimen: peripheral blood. The source is a human donor in a cohort sampled during active COVID-19.

The V and J genes are TRBV6-5 and TRBJ2-2; 8 nucleotides match TRBD2. Germline assignment: CDR1 MNHEY and CDR2 SVGAGI. Trimming removed 10 bases from V and 1 base from J; junction bases left unmatched: 5. The CDR3 length is 14 residues. The chain's CDR3 is CATKRERNTGELFF. The CDR3 DNA is TGTGCCACCAAGCGGGAGAGGAACACCGGGGAGCTGTTTTTT.

The chain combines TRBV2 with TRBJ1-2; TRBD1 might be the D (5 bases). Germline assignment: CDR1 SNHLY and CDR2 FYNNEI. CDR3 length: 14 residues. V dropped 2 bases and J dropped 8 bases, with 15 bases sitting between them. The DNA of the CDR3 is TGTGCCAGCAGTGAAAGTGGGGGGATTGGGGGCTACACCTTC. Translated, it gives CASSESGGIGGYTF. The full variable domain, its missing parts supplied by reference TRBV2 and TRBJ1-2, is EPEVTQTPSHQVTQMGQEVILRCVPISNHLYFYWYRQILGQKVEFLVSFYNNEISEKSEIFDDQFSVERPDGSNFTLKIRSTKLEDSAMYFCASSESGGIGGYTFGSGTRLTVV.

This chain links TRBV13 with TRBJ2-5; the D gene is possibly TRBD2 (5 bases). The CDR3 is 15 residues long. V lost 5 bases and J lost 4, with 17 bases in between. The germline V gene encodes CDR1 PRHDT and CDR2 FYEKMQ (reference sequence). Written as DNA, the CDR3 is TGTGCCAGCAGCCCCCGCACGGGGAGCCCAGAGACCCAGTACTTC. Translation gives CASSPRTGSPETQYF.

The chain has TRBV2 and TRBJ2-3; 9 bases map to TRBD2. Trimming removed 8 bases from V and 2 bases from J; junction bases left unmatched: 17. The CDR3 is made up of 18 amino acids. Germline CDR1 reads SNHLY; CDR2 reads FYNNEI. The CDR3: CASRRVAGVGGATDTQYF. The CDR3 DNA follows: TGTGCCAGCCGCAGGGTAGCGGGAGTAGGTGGGGCCACAGATACGCAGTATTTT.

The rearrangement joins TRBV10-3 to TRBJ2-7, with TRBD2 as a possible D gene (5 bases). Looked up from germline, CDR1 is ENHRY and CDR2 is SYGVKD. The CDR3 covers 13 residues. The V and J ends lost 5 bases and 3 bases respectively, with 11 bases between them. CDR3 residues: CAISSGGNYEQYF. Here the CDR3 DNA reads TGTGCCATCAGTTCCGGAGGAAACTACGAGCAGTACTTC.

The V gene is TRBV6-5, the J gene TRBJ1-1; the match to TRBD1 covers 12 bases. The CDR3 spans 15 residues. Trimming took 5 bases from V and 5 from J; bases not matched to a gene: 6. CDR1 is MNHEY and CDR2 is SVGAGI in the germline V gene. The CDR3 spells CASSHRDRGLTEAFF. The CDR3 bases are TGTGCCAGCAGTCACCGGGACAGGGGGCTTACTGAAGCTTTCTTT.

The CDR3 loop reads CASSEDRNTEAFF. The CDR3 nucleotides are TGTGCCAGCAGTGAGGACAGGAACACTGAAGCTTTCTTT. The V call is TRBV2, the J call TRBJ1-1, with TRBD1 as a possible D gene (6 bases). Trimming took 3 bases from V and 1 from J, leaving 6 bases between them. From germline, CDR1 is SNHLY and CDR2 FYNNEI. CDR3 length: 13 residues.

The V gene is TRBV6-5, the J gene TRBJ1-1; the match to TRBD1 covers 7 bases. The CDR3 is 14 amino acids. After removal of 4 bases from V and 1 base from J, the junction contained 3 bases not matched to a gene. The germline V gene encodes CDR1 MNHEY and CDR2 SVGAGI. The CDR3 region has the DNA TGTGCCAGCAGTTCGTGGACAGGGAACACTGAAGCTTTCTTT. As protein: CASSSWTGNTEAFF.

This chain links TRBV11-2 with TRBJ2-1; TRBD1 might be the D (5 bases). This CDR3 has 15 amino acids. In germline, CDR1 is SGHAT, CDR2 FQNNGV. With 4 bases removed from V and 5 bases from J, the gap between germline ends came to 15 bases. The CDR3 protein is CASSWTISKDNEQFF. The CDR3 DNA reads as TGTGCCAGCAGCTGGACAATCTCAAAAGACAATGAGCAGTTCTTC. The full variable domain, in which reference TRBV11-2 and TRBJ2-1 provide the parts outside the CDR3, is EAGVAQSPRYKIIEKRQSVAFWCNPISGHATLYWYQQILGQGPKLLIQFQNNGVVDDSQLPKDRFSAERLKGVDSTLKIQPAKLEDSAVYLCASSWTISKDNEQFFGPGTRLTVL.

The chain joins TRBV29-1 to TRBJ2-1, with 10 bases lining up with TRBD1. Germline assignment: CDR1 SQVTM and CDR2 ANQGSEA. This CDR3 has 14 residues. The CDR3 DNA reads TGCAACGTCAGGTTAGGGACAGGGGCAGTTGAGCAGTTCTTC. Residues: CNVRLGTGAVEQFF.

This chain connects TRBV3-1 (or the pseudogene TRBV3-2) to TRBJ2-1; 12 bases line up with TRBD1. Per germline, CDR1 LGHDT and CDR2 YNNKEL (reference sequence). Trimming took 2 bases from V and 8 from J; bases not matched to a gene: 4. This CDR3 has 15 residues. CDR3 amino acids: CASSQTGQGADEQFF. DNA for the CDR3: TGTGCCAGCAGCCAAACGGGACAGGGGGCCGATGAGCAGTTCTTC.

The chain joins TRBV7-9 to TRBJ2-7; a possible D gene is TRBD2 (5 bases). Trimming shortened V by 2 bases and J by 1 base, and 9 bases separated the two germline ends. The CDR3 runs to 14 residues. Germline lookup yields CDR1 SEHNR and CDR2 FQNEAQ (reference sequence). In DNA, the CDR3 is TGTGCCAGCAGCTTATCGGGGTCTTCCTACGAGCAGTACTTC. As protein: CASSLSGSSYEQYF.

The chain combines TRBV9 with TRBJ1-1; the match to TRBD1 covers 7 bases. Trimming removed 3 bases from V and 3 bases from J; junction bases left unmatched: 5. The CDR3 contains 14 residues. Germline CDR1 reads SGDLS; CDR2 reads YYNGEE. The CDR3 loop is CASSADGTDTEAFF. The CDR3 DNA reads as TGTGCCAGCAGCGCCGATGGGACAGACACTGAAGCTTTCTTT.

This chain joins TRBV5-6 and TRBJ1-5; TRBD1 aligns across 7 bases. This CDR3 contains 15 residues. Unmatched junction bases numbered 6, after V lost 1 base and J lost 5 bases. CDR1 and CDR2 (germline): SGHDT, YYEEEE. The CDR3 sequence: CASSLTGVDDQPQHF. CDR3 bases: TGTGCCAGCAGCTTGACAGGGGTGGATGATCAGCCCCAGCATTTT.

The chain joins TRBV5-1 to TRBJ2-3, with TRBD2 matching over 11 bases. The CDR3 length is 15 residues. CDR1 is SGHRS, CDR2 YFSETQ, per germline. J was trimmed by 6 bases and V by 3 bases; bases with no gene match: 6. This CDR3 reads CASSYSGGAGDTQYF. CDR3 sequence (DNA): TGCGCCAGCAGCTATAGCGGGGGGGCCGGGGATACGCAGTATTTT.